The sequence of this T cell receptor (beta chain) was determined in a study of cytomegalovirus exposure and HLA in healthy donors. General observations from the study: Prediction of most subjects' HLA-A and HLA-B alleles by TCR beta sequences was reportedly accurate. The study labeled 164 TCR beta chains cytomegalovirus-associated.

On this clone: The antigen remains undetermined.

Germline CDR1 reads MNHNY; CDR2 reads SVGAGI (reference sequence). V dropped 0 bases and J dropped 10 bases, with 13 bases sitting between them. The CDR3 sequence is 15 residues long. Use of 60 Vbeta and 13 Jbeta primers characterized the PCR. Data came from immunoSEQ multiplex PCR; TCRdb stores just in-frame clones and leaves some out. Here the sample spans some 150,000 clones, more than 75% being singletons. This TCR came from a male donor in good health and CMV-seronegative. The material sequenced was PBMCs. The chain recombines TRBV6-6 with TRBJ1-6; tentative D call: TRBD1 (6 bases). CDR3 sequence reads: CASSYSEGGGSPLHF. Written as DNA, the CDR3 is TGTGCCAGCAGTTACTCGGAGGGAGGGGGGTCACCCCTCCACTTT.